This TCR beta chain originates from a study of regulatory T cells in long-lasting Graves disease. Study results and caveats: Persistent Graves' patients had lower TCR diversity than newly diagnosed ones. Public clonotype sharing was higher in persistent than newly diagnosed patients. Persistent disease showed a preference for TRBV28, TRBJ1-2 and TRBJ2-5.

Indicated time point: newly diagnosed GD, antithyroid drugs for less than 3 months. There was RNA extracted from PBMCs, and the TCR library was made from it. As to this clonotype: Its antigen is not identified.

Arm-PCR with iRepertoire HTBI primers amplified the CDR3 regions for these TCR beta libraries. TCRdb processed the multiplex PCR reads anew with MiXCR; each CDR3 protein has one entry. This sample carries about 310,000 distinct CDR3 sequences, over 15% of them seen once, and the ten largest clones take around 37%. V lost 5 bases and J lost 4, with 12 bases in between. From germline, CDR1 is GTSNPN and CDR2 SVGIG (reference sequence). The length of the CDR3 is 13 residues. The sequence came from a female donor with Graves disease. The sequencing used peripheral blood mononuclear cells (PBMCs), collected at new diagnosis, from a patient treated with antithyroid drugs. This chain joins TRBV30 and TRBJ1-3; D call uncertain. CDR3 loop: CAWRSWVGNTIYF. In nucleotides, the CDR3 is TGTGCCTGGCGGTCTTGGGTCGGAAACACCATATATTTT.